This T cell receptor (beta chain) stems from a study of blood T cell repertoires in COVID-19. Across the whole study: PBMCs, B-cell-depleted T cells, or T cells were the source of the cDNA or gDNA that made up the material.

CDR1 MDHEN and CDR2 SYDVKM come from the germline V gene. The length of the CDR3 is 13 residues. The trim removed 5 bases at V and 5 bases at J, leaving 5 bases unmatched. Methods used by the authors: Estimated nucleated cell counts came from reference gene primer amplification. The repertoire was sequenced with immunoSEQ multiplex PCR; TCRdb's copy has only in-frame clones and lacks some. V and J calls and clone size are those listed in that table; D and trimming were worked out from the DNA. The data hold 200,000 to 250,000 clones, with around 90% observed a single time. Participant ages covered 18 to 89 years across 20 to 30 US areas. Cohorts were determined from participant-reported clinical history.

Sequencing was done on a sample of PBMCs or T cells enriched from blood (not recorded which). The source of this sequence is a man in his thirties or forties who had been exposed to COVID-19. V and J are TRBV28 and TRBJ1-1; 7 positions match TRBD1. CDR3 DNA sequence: TGTGCCAGCAGTAGAAGGGGGCGTACTGAAGCTTTCTTT. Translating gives CASSRRGRTEAFF.